The text below deals with one T cell receptor (beta chain). Antigen: not known. The entry originates in a study of glioma-infiltrating T cells after dendritic cell vaccination. Study-level results: The cohort had few patients with full blood and tumor sets.

Stated time point: after dendritic cell vaccination, including at tumor progression/relapse. Fresh-frozen tumor tissue and more than two years of survival data were available for all. This CDR3 region has 18 residues. V lost 0 bases, J lost 4 bases, and 11 bases stayed unmatched. Germline values: CDR1 MNHEY, CDR2 SMNVEV (reference sequence). Here immunoSEQ multiplex PCR was the method, and the copy in TCRdb shows in-frame clones only, minus some. The sample comprises around 60,000 clones, around nine tenths of which are singletons, and about 9.9% rests with the top ten. This specimen was blood, taken after dendritic cell vaccination. The TCR comes from a human donor with glioblastoma. This chain connects TRBV27 to TRBJ2-5; 10 bases agree with TRBD2. The CDR3 loop reads CASSLSFRSGGRGETQYF. Here the CDR3 DNA reads TGTGCCAGCAGTTTATCTTTTCGTAGCGGGGGGCGTGGAGAGACCCAGTACTTC.